The clone carrying this T cell receptor beta chain was counted many times. As yet, its antigen is unknown. The data stem from a study of regulatory T cells in long-lasting Graves disease. Sequencing libraries for TCR beta were prepared with iRepertoire HTBI primers and Arm-PCR of CDR3 regions. TCRdb fed the multiplex PCR reads into MiXCR, producing one record per CDR3 protein. Counted here are hundreds of thousands of distinct CDR3 sequences, about 16% occurring once; the ten biggest clones make up 15% to 20%. Germline V gives CDR1 DFQATT, CDR2 SNEGSKA (reference sequence). With V trimmed by 3 bases and J by 6 bases, 4 bases remained unmatched. The CDR3 runs to 14 residues. Specified time point: newly diagnosed GD, antithyroid drugs for less than 3 months. Extracted RNA from PBMCs served as the source of the TCR library. Study-wide findings and caveats: Limited samples may have lowered accuracy.

These data also featured in a second study, about T cells in Graves' hyperthyroidism and ophthalmopathy. That work contributes: Primed by the HTBI set, a first-round RT-PCR was run on the TCR CDR3. Onset of ophthalmopathy came a median 6.5 months after the model predicted it.

This clonotype was sampled from a woman in her 30s with Graves disease. The sequences come from peripheral blood mononuclear cells (PBMCs), collected at new diagnosis, from a patient treated with antithyroid drugs. The genes are TRBV20-1 and TRBJ2-1; 11 bases are a match to TRBD1. CDR3 coding DNA: TGCAGTGCTAGGGACGGGACAGGGGGCAATGAGCAGTTCTTC. It is translated as CSARDGTGGNEQFF.